The 31 T cell receptor beta chains below were found in one sample sequenced in a study of shared clonotypes between healthy human individuals. Using immunoSEQ multiplex PCR, the repertoire was profiled, and TCRdb retains in-frame clones only, with some absent. The data contain some 2 million clones, 85% to 95% of them singletons. Sequencing was carried out using naive CD4+ T cells sorted from blood. Subset denoted: CD45RA+ positively selected. These receptors were obtained from a man between 18 and 35 years old in good health.

The chain couples TRBV4-1 to TRBJ2-5; 7 nucleotides agree with TRBD2. This CDR3 is 16 amino acids long. J lost 5 bases, V lost 5 bases, and 14 bases had no gene match. In germline, CDR1 is MGHRA, CDR2 YSYEKL. The CDR3 bases are TGCGCCAGCAGCGGACTAGGGGAAGGCCAGCCGGAGACCCAGTACTTC. It specifies CASSGLGEGQPETQYF.

The CDR3 DNA sequence: TGCAGCGTTGAAATTGGGTGGGACTCACTCTCTGGGGCCAACGTCCTGACTTTC. It encodes CSVEIGWDSLSGANVLTF. This chain connects TRBV29-1 to TRBJ2-6; the D gene is possibly TRBD2 (6 bases). The CDR3 runs 18 residues. With 2 bases removed from V and 0 bases from J, the gap between germline ends came to 17 bases. Germline V CDR1 and CDR2: SQVTM, ANQGSEA.

As concerns this clone: An end of the junction differs from the germline gene, which may be a read error. The rearrangement uses TRBV7-2 and TRBJ2-3; 13 positions match TRBD2. CDR3 length: 18 amino acids. Germline V CDR1 and CDR2: SGHTA, FQGNSA. CDR3: CVSSLAYPGLAGPDTQYF. CDR3 bases: TGTGTCAGCAGCTTAGCATACCCGGGACTAGCGGGGCCGGATACGCAGTATTTT. Full variable domain (remainder filled in from reference TRBV7-2 and TRBJ2-3): GAGVSQSPSNKVTEKGKDVELRCDPISGHTALYWYRQSLGQGLEFLIYFQGNSAPDKSGLPSDRFSAERTGGSVSTLTIQRTQQEDSAVYLCVSSLAYPGLAGPDTQYFGPGTRLTVL.

The V call is TRBV7-9, the J call TRBJ1-1, with D maybe TRBD1 (6 bases). V was clipped by 1 base and J by 5 bases, with 11 bases between them. Germline CDR1 and CDR2: SEHNR and FQNEAQ (reference sequence). The CDR3 has 14 residues. The CDR3, as DNA: TGTGCCAGCAGCTTAGGGGGGGCGAGGACTGAAGCTTTCTTT. Its translation is CASSLGGARTEAFF.

The rearrangement joins TRBV4-1 to TRBJ1-5; tentatively, D is TRBD1 (5 bases). The germline CDR1 and CDR2 sequences are MGHRA and YSYEKL. CDR3 size: 17 residues. Trimming stripped 0 bases from V and 7 bases from J, with 19 bases between. CDR3 amino acids: CASSQDLGGDRKQPQHF. DNA of the CDR3: TGCGCCAGCAGCCAAGATTTAGGAGGGGATCGGAAACAGCCCCAGCATTTT.

The chain employs TRBV5-1 and TRBJ1-1; no firm D call. V lost 2 bases to trimming and J lost 3 bases, with 11 bases between them. The CDR3 covers 14 residues. CDR1 and CDR2 from the germline V gene are SGHRS and YFSETQ. CDR3 sequence: CASSFSQKDTEAFF. CDR3 coding DNA: TGCGCCAGCAGCTTTAGCCAGAAAGACACTGAAGCTTTCTTT.

CDR3 protein: CATGATDTQYF. The CDR3 DNA follows: TGTGCCACCGGAGCCACAGATACGCAGTATTTT. The V call is TRBV7-8, the J call TRBJ2-3; no clear D. V dropped 10 bases and J dropped 2 bases, with 7 bases sitting between them. CDR1 is SGHVS and CDR2 is FQNEAQ in the germline V gene. This CDR3 region has 11 residues.

The rearrangement uses TRBV7-8 and TRBJ1-2; D is unresolved. The germline V gene encodes CDR1 SGHVS and CDR2 FQNEAQ. Trimming took off 2 bases at V and 0 bases at J, with 7 bases between the two ends. The CDR3 length is 14 residues. The CDR3 loop is CASSLLWTNYGYTF. The DNA of the CDR3 is TGTGCCAGCAGCTTACTGTGGACTAACTATGGCTACACCTTC.

This chain links TRBV5-4 with TRBJ2-3, with 10 positions matching TRBD2. The germline V gene encodes CDR1 SGHNT and CDR2 YYREEE (reference sequence). The V and J ends lost 5 bases and 2 bases, in that order; junction bases with no gene match: 5. CDR3 length: 15 amino acids. The CDR3 sequence: CASRTGTSDTDTQYF. CDR3 in DNA: TGTGCCAGCAGAACCGGGACTAGCGACACAGATACGCAGTATTTT.

Concerning this clone itself: The sample has other DNA sequences that encode this CDR3 too. The V call is TRBV18, the J call TRBJ2-7; D is undetermined. V lost 3 bases to trimming and J lost 2 bases, with 2 bases between them. Looked up from germline, CDR1 is KGHSH and CDR2 is LQKENI. There are 11 residues in the CDR3. The CDR3 region has the DNA TGTGCCAGCTCACCCGCCTACGAGCAGTACTTC. The encoded protein is CASSPAYEQYF.

This chain joins TRBV28 and TRBJ2-7; possible D gene TRBD2, 6 bases. V lost 3 bases and J lost 7, with 16 bases in between. The CDR3 has 14 amino acids. Germline loops: CDR1 MDHEN, CDR2 SYDVKM. The CDR3 coding sequence is TGTGCCAGCAGTTTTCTCGGGACGGGAGCAGAGCAGTACTTC. This translates into CASSFLGTGAEQYF.

This rearrangement joins TRBV7-6 to TRBJ2-7; 7 bases fit TRBD2. V was clipped by 1 base and J by 3 bases; unmatched bases: 3. This CDR3 has 14 residues. The germline V gene encodes CDR1 SGHVS and CDR2 FNYEAQ. This CDR3 is CASSLDRGDYEQYF. The CDR3 coding sequence is TGTGCCAGCAGCTTAGACCGGGGGGACTACGAGCAGTACTTC.

The CDR3 protein is CASSLRREQPQHF. DNA for the CDR3: TGTGCCAGCAGCTTAAGGAGGGAGCAGCCCCAGCATTTT. The chain employs TRBV7-2 and TRBJ1-5; D ambiguous. Between the trimmed V and J ends, which lost 2 bases and 7 bases, there was a span of 9 bases. There are 13 residues in the CDR3. Germline assignment: CDR1 SGHTA and CDR2 FQGNSA.

The chain couples TRBV6-1 to TRBJ2-3; TRBD2 matches at 10 bases. V shed 6 bases and J 0 bases; nucleotides not matched to a gene: 3. In germline, CDR1 is MNHNS, CDR2 SASEGT. The CDR3 extends over 15 amino acids. CDR3 in amino acids: CASRGLAVSTDTQYF. DNA for the CDR3: TGTGCCAGCAGAGGACTAGCGGTTAGCACAGATACGCAGTATTTT.

The V call is TRBV6-5, the J call TRBJ1-3; D is unclear. Germline loops: CDR1 MNHEY, CDR2 SVGAGI. Trimming stripped 4 bases from V and 4 bases from J, with 8 bases between. The length of the CDR3 is 13 residues. CDR3 coding DNA: TGTGCCAGCAGTTCCTTCGGCGGAAACACCATATATTTT. Protein product: CASSSFGGNTIYF.

The V and J genes are TRBV18 and TRBJ1-1; D ambiguous. Looked up from germline, CDR1 is KGHSH and CDR2 is LQKENI. The germline V and J ends were trimmed by 6 bases and 2 bases, with 19 bases remaining between them. This CDR3 has 16 amino acids. CDR3: CASSRTPSIVNTEAFF. CDR3 in DNA: TGTGCCAGCTCTCGGACGCCCTCGATTGTTAACACTGAAGCTTTCTTT. Full variable domain (remainder filled in from reference TRBV18 and TRBJ1-1): NAGVMQNPRHLVRRRGQEARLRCSPMKGHSHVYWYRQLPEEGLKFMVYLQKENIIDESGMPKERFSAEFPKEGPSILRIQQVVRGDSAAYFCASSRTPSIVNTEAFFGQGTRLTVV.

This clone was counted once. The chain links TRBV5-1 to TRBJ2-3, with D hard to call. This CDR3 is built from 15 residues. Looked up from germline, CDR1 is SGHRS and CDR2 is YFSETQ. The germline V and J ends were trimmed by 4 bases and 2 bases, with 14 bases remaining between them. This CDR3 reads CASSARPGDTDTQYF. The CDR3 bases are TGCGCCAGCAGCGCCCGCCCAGGCGACACAGATACGCAGTATTTT.

The chain recombines TRBV30 with TRBJ1-2; D is perhaps TRBD1 (5 bases). Trimming removed 4 bases at V and 4 bases at J, with 13 bases between. Germline loops: CDR1 GTSNPN, CDR2 SVGIG (reference sequence). The CDR3 covers 13 residues. CDR3 coding DNA: TGTGCCTGGAAAAGGGACTCCGGCTATGGCTACACCTTC. Translating it yields CAWKRDSGYGYTF.

This chain joins TRBV29-1 and TRBJ2-5; D remains ambiguous. The CDR3 runs to 13 residues. Germline assignment: CDR1 SQVTM and CDR2 ANQGSEA. V was shortened by 2 bases and J by 4 bases, with 11 bases between the two germline ends. CDR3 coding DNA: TGCAGCGTTGAACGAGGAGTCGGAGAGACCCAGTACTTC. It specifies CSVERGVGETQYF. Using reference TRBV29-1 and TRBJ2-5 for the parts outside the CDR3, the full variable domain is SAVISQKPSRDICQRGTSLTIQCQVDSQVTMMFWYRQQPGQSLTLIATANQGSEATYESGFVIDKFPISRPNLTFSTLTVSNMSPEDSSIYLCSVERGVGETQYFGPGTRLLVL.

The chain combines TRBV4-1 with TRBJ2-1; 14 bases align to TRBD2. J gave up 7 bases and V 4 bases, and 6 bases lay outside the gene matches. Germline-derived CDR1 and CDR2 are MGHRA and YSYEKL. This CDR3 spans 16 amino acids. CDR3 coding DNA: TGCGCCAGCAGCCGGATCTGGACTAGCGGGAGGAATGAGCAGTTCTTC. As protein: CASSRIWTSGRNEQFF.

The genes are TRBV4-1 and TRBJ2-3, with TRBD1 matching over 7 bases. V dropped 1 base and J dropped 0; count of bases not matched to a gene: 7. The CDR3 is 17 residues long. Looked up from germline, CDR1 is MGHRA and CDR2 is YSYEKL. As DNA, the CDR3 is TGCGCCAGCAGCCAAGGTGACAGGGCCCAAAGCACAGATACGCAGTATTTT. Its translation is CASSQGDRAQSTDTQYF.

The chain joins TRBV7-2 to TRBJ1-6; a possible D gene is TRBD1 (6 bases). Germline loops: CDR1 SGHTA, CDR2 FQGNSA. V was shortened by 5 bases and J by 9 bases, with 20 bases between the two germline ends. CDR3 length: 16 residues. The CDR3 here is CASSPLTTGRISPLHF. In nucleotides, the CDR3 is TGTGCCAGCAGCCCTCTCACGACAGGAAGAATTTCACCCCTCCACTTT.

The CDR3 loop is CAWKNPGGTEAFF. The CDR3 nucleotides are TGTGCCTGGAAAAATCCTGGAGGCACTGAAGCTTTCTTT. The gene calls are TRBV30 and TRBJ1-1; D gene unclear. Trimming stripped 4 bases from V and 4 bases from J, with 13 bases between. CDR1 GTSNPN and CDR2 SVGIG come from the germline V gene (reference sequence). The CDR3 is 13 residues long.

The chain carries TRBV5-5 and TRBJ1-6; D not certain. Germline V gene data show CDR1 as SGHKS and CDR2 as YYEKEE (reference sequence). There are 13 residues in the CDR3. The ends were cut back, 0 bases at V and 6 bases at J, with 4 bases in the middle. CDR3 nucleotides: TGTGCCAGCAGCTTGGTAACTAATTCACCCCTCCACTTT. This codes for CASSLVTNSPLHF.

The chain employs TRBV9 and TRBJ1-1, with a weak D call TRBD1 (5 bases). Germline V gene data show CDR1 as SGDLS and CDR2 as YYNGEE. The V end lost 0 bases, the J end lost 1 base, and 10 bases lay between the germline ends. The CDR3 spans 15 residues. The CDR3 nucleotides read TGTGCCAGCAGCGTAGGGGACGTGAAGAACACTGAAGCTTTCTTT. It yields the protein CASSVGDVKNTEAFF.

The CDR3 spells CASSFGQKEADTQYF. Here the CDR3 DNA reads TGTGCCAGCAGCTTTGGGCAGAAGGAAGCAGATACGCAGTATTTT. J is TRBJ2-3 and V is TRBV5-8; no firm D call. Germline V lookup: CDR1 SGHTS, CDR2 YDEGEE. CDR3 length: 15 residues. Trimming cost V 2 bases and J 4 bases, with 14 bases left between them.

This sequence joins TRBV7-2 and TRBJ1-2, with D unresolved. Per germline, CDR1 SGHTA and CDR2 FQGNSA. Trimming left V 1 base short and J 2 bases short, with 11 bases between. The CDR3 runs 15 residues. The chain's CDR3 is CASSLETTINYGYTF. The CDR3 DNA is TGTGCCAGCAGCTTAGAGACAACCATAAACTATGGCTACACCTTC. Looking up the rest from reference TRBV7-2 and TRBJ1-2 gives the full variable domain: GAGVSQSPSNKVTEKGKDVELRCDPISGHTALYWYRQSLGQGLEFLIYFQGNSAPDKSGLPSDRFSAERTGGSVSTLTIQRTQQEDSAVYLCASSLETTINYGYTFGSGTRLTVV.

The V call is TRBV7-2, the J call TRBJ1-6; 7 positions agree with TRBD1. J lost 10 bases, V lost 5 bases, and 5 bases had no gene match. From germline, CDR1 is SGHTA and CDR2 FQGNSA. The CDR3 is 13 residues long. The CDR3 is CASSIGTVSPLHF. The CDR3 DNA reads TGTGCCAGCAGCATTGGGACAGTCTCACCCCTCCACTTT.

Comments on this clone: The same CDR3 is also encoded by other DNA sequences in this sample. The genes are TRBV18 and TRBJ2-7; 8 bases map to TRBD2. Per germline, CDR1 KGHSH and CDR2 LQKENI. With V trimmed by 6 bases and J by 2 bases, 3 bases remained unmatched. This CDR3 comprises 13 residues. The CDR3 nucleotides read TGTGCCAGCTCCGCGGGGGGTACCTACGAGCAGTACTTC. Translation: CASSAGGTYEQYF.

The rearrangement links TRBV18 to TRBJ2-3, with D perhaps assigned TRBD1 or TRBD2 (5 bases each). V lost 1 base, J lost 4 bases, and 12 bases lay in between. Per the germline V gene, CDR1 is KGHSH and CDR2 is LQKENI. This CDR3 has 15 amino acids. In DNA form, the CDR3 reads TGTGCCAGCTCACCACGGGACCGCAGGGCAGATACGCAGTATTTT. Translating gives CASSPRDRRADTQYF.

The chain has TRBV10-1 and TRBJ1-1; D is undetermined. The V and J ends lost 6 bases and 0 bases respectively, with 8 bases between them. Germline values: CDR1 WNHNN, CDR2 SYGVQD (reference sequence). This CDR3 has 13 amino acids. CDR3 residues: CASSPGLNTEAFF. The CDR3 DNA follows: TGCGCCAGCAGCCCAGGCTTGAACACTGAAGCTTTCTTT.